This TCR beta chain was recovered during a study of long-term antiretroviral therapy in people with HIV. A word on this clone: As yet, its antigen is unknown.

There are 15 residues in the CDR3. The germline gives CDR1 SGHDT, CDR2 YYEEEE. Trimming left V 4 bases short and J 4 bases short, with 17 bases between. Findings and caveats of the study: Transplant donor controls retained higher diversity, though diversity increased after ART. Blood was collected between the mid-2000s and the late 2010s, possibly under older ART regimens.

Survey-level immunoSEQ v3.0 assays were run. Method: immunoSEQ multiplex PCR; TCRdb's copy keeps in-frame clones and lacks some. This repertoire shows some 14,000 clones, 84% found once; its top ten account for 7.2%. The specimen was unsorted PBMCs, collected 0.4 years after starting antiretroviral therapy. The clonotype was recovered from a man aged 30 to 39 with HIV. The rearrangement uses TRBV5-6 and TRBJ1-1; no clear D gene. The CDR3 coding sequence is TGTGCCAGCAGCCTCGGGGTTTGGGAAAGCACTGAAGCTTTCTTT. This gives the protein CASSLGVWESTEAFF.